A selection of T cell receptor beta chains follows, all from one sample in a study of blood T cell repertoires in COVID-19. Sequencing used immunoSEQ multiplex PCR; TCRdb keeps in-frame clones, though not all of them. The table includes approximately 80,000 clones, approximately 80% detected once. Sequencing was performed on peripheral blood. The receptor set was obtained from a man at least 80 years old with acute or convalescent COVID-19. The CDR3 runs from the conserved cysteine through the conserved F or W. The D gene is left open where the match is weak. Size tells how often a clone was seen (once, few, many) or the class of an expanded clone, and some rows leave it out.

TRBD2	few	TRBV19	TRBJ2-2	TGTGCCAGTAAAACTAGCGGGAGGCAAACCACCGGGGAGCTGTTTTTT	CASKTSGRQTTGELFF
TRBD1	.	TRBV5-1	TRBJ1-1	TGCGCCAGCAGCTTAATTACAGGGGGAGACACTGAAGCTTTCTTT	CASSLITGGDTEAFF
.	.	TRBV28	TRBJ1-2	TGTGCCAGCAAGGAGGGGATGGGGGGGCGCAAAGGATTTGGCTACACCTTC	CASKEGMGGRKGFGYTF
.	.	TRBV2	TRBJ2-3	TGTGCCAGCAGCGGTCGCACAGATACGCAGTATTTT	CASSGRTDTQYF
.	few	TRBV7-2	TRBJ1-6	TGTGCCAGCAGCTCAGAGGTTTCACCCCTCCACTTT	CASSSEVSPLHF
.	.	TRBV5-5	TRBJ1-1	TGTGCCAGCAGCTTCACAGAATCGAACACTGAAGCTTTCTTT	CASSFTESNTEAFF
TRBD1	.	TRBV7-6	TRBJ2-2	TGTGCCAGCAGCTTAGACCCATCGAACCAGGGGGCCGGGGAGCTGTTTTTT	CASSLDPSNQGAGELFF
.	.	TRBV5-1	TRBJ2-7	TGCGCCAGCAGCTTGGTTCCGACAGAGCCTAAAGAGCAGTACTTC	CASSLVPTEPKEQYF
TRBD1	.	TRBV7-8	TRBJ1-4	TGTGCCAGCAGCCCACAGGGGGCTGCAACTAATGAAAAACTGTTTTTT	CASSPQGAATNEKLFF
.	.	TRBV29-1	TRBJ2-3	TGCAGCGTTGAAGATCTGGCAGGGAGCACAGATACGCAGTATTTT	CSVEDLAGSTDTQYF
.	.	TRBV6-5	TRBJ1-2	TGTGCCAGCTCGGTGGGGCCGGAGGGCTACACCTTC	CASSVGPEGYTF
TRBD2	.	TRBV7-2	TRBJ2-7	TGTGCCAGCAGCCTCGGGACTAGCGGTGCGTACTTC	CASSLGTSGAYF